This TCR beta chain is from a study of cytomegalovirus exposure and HLA in healthy donors. Notes on the study in general: The authors later found HLA-associated TCR beta chains more clonally expanded than equally common others. It was 164 TCR beta chains that were listed as cytomegalovirus-associated. The authors considered a cluster of highly shared sequence variants likely to be a sequencing artifact.

Points on this clone: Its target is not known.

Trimming removed 10 bases at V and 6 bases at J, with 22 bases between. Looked up from germline, CDR1 is ENHRY and CDR2 is SYGVKD. This CDR3 is built from 15 residues. The PCR employed 60 Vbeta primers together with 13 Jbeta primers. The method was immunoSEQ multiplex PCR; TCRdb's version includes in-frame clones alone and lacks a portion of them. Of 150,000 to 200,000 clones in the sample, approximately 83% are singletons; the top ten hold 2.5% to 3.5%. Specimen: PBMCs. The chain is built from TRBV10-3 and TRBJ1-5; D is perhaps TRBD1 (6 bases). The receptor's source is a male donor in good health and CMV-seronegative. Here the CDR3 reads CATGGAGEYTQPQHF. Here the CDR3 DNA reads TGTGCCACCGGGGGGGCAGGGGAATACACTCAGCCCCAGCATTTT.